The present TCR beta chain was sequenced within a study of CD8 T cells in Susac syndrome. Study findings and constraints: The number of individuals included in the study's TCR sequencing and HLA analysis was acknowledged as relatively small.

About this clonotype itself: Its antigen is undetermined.

With random hexamers, reverse transcription was performed on roughly 0.45 to 1 ug of RNA. Amplification of TCR beta CDR3 used immunoSEQ multiplex PCR across 54 Vbeta and 13 Jbeta. TCRdb redid the calling of the immunoSEQ multiplex PCR reads with MiXCR, one entry per CDR3 protein. This table has roughly 150,000 distinct CDR3 sequences, about 94% appearing once. From germline, CDR1 is SGHVS and CDR2 FQNEAQ. The CDR3 totals 13 residues. Trimming took off 5 bases at V and 5 bases at J, with 10 bases between the two ends. CD8+ and CD4+ blood T cells underwent TCR beta sequencing. Multiple sclerosis controls were treatment-naive patients with stable or active relapsing-remitting disease.

The V and J genes are TRBV7-8 and TRBJ2-1; D not resolved. The sequence came from a human donor with multiple sclerosis. Source material: CD8+ T cells from PBMCs. CDR3 in amino acids: CASSPKQHNEQFF. CDR3 nucleotides: TGTGCCAGCAGCCCAAAACAGCACAATGAGCAGTTCTTC.